The entry that follows covers one TCR beta chain sequence. As yet, its antigen is unknown. The sample belongs to a study of cytomegalovirus exposure and HLA in healthy donors. Study background: The 500 to 850 first-cohort repertoires and the roughly 120 validation repertoires shared the same platform, a later analysis reported.

The assay was immunoSEQ multiplex PCR, and TCRdb's table has in-frame clones only and misses some. The sample shows approximately 300,000 clones, roughly 90% of them seen only once. The study, taken as a whole, reports: Using the classifier, cytomegalovirus status was reportedly diagnosed with high specificity and sensitivity.

Input material: PBMCs. The source of this sequence is a woman aged 18-29 years in good health and CMV-seronegative.

The CDR3 loop is CASSLGLAGGQGDTQYF. In DNA, the CDR3 is TGTGCCAGCAGCCTGGGACTAGCGGGAGGGCAGGGAGATACGCAGTATTTT. The chain recombines TRBV9 with TRBJ2-3, with TRBD2 identical over 16 bases. CDR1 is SGDLS and CDR2 is YYNGEE in the germline V gene. The CDR3 is 17 residues long. V dropped 4 bases and J dropped 5; count of bases not matched to a gene: 7.